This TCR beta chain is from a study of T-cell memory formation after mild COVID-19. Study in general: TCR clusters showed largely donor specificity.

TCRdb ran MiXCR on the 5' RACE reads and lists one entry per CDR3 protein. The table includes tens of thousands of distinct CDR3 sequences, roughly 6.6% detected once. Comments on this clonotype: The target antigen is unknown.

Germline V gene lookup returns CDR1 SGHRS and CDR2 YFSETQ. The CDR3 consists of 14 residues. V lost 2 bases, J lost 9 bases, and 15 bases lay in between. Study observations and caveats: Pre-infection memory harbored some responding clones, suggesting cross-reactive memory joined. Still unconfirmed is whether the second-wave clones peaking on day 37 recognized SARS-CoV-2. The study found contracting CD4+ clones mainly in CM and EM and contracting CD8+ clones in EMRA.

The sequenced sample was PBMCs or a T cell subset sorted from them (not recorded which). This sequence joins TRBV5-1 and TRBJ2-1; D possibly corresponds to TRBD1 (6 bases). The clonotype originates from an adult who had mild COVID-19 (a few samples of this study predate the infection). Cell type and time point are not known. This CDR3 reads CASSLPRGSGEQFF. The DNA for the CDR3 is TGCGCCAGCAGCTTACCCAGGGGCTCGGGTGAGCAGTTCTTC.